Below are 22 T cell receptor beta chains sequenced from a single sample in a study of neurological immune-mediated disorders. TCRdb passed the 5' RACE reads through MiXCR, listing each CDR3 protein once. Altogether more than 30,000 distinct CDR3 sequences are present, about 4% being singletons, with the ten largest covering around 25%. Sequenced: CD4+ T cells from blood. The receptors originated from a woman aged 40 to 50 in good health.

This clonotype was observed many times. This chain joins TRBV29-1 and TRBJ1-2; 9 bases are a match to TRBD1. The CDR3 is made up of 18 amino acids. CDR1 SQVTM and CDR2 ANQGSEA come from the germline V gene. V lost 6 bases to trimming and J lost 8 bases; unmatched junction nucleotides: 25. The CDR3, as DNA: TGCAGCGTCGGCTCCGGGACAGGGTCTCCCACCGACCTTCTGGGCTACACCTTC. Its translation: CSVGSGTGSPTDLLGYTF.

This clonotype has ten or more counts. This chain connects TRBV18 to TRBJ2-5; a possible D gene is TRBD2 (6 bases). V was pared by 5 bases and J by 4 bases, with 20 bases between. The CDR3 is 16 amino acids. Per germline, CDR1 KGHSH and CDR2 LQKENI. The CDR3 is CASSAPLALGGETQYF. The CDR3 region has the DNA TGTGCCAGCTCAGCCCCCCTAGCGCTCGGGGGAGAGACCCAGTACTTC.

Judged by abundance, this clonotype is medium-sized. The rearrangement links TRBV5-1 to TRBJ2-1; D not resolved. The V gene lost 5 bases and the J gene lost 4 bases, with 13 bases spanning the gap. Germline CDR1 is SGHRS and CDR2 is YFSETQ. The CDR3 covers 14 residues. Written as DNA, the CDR3 is TGCGCCAGCAGTTTCGGTTTTGATTACAATGAGCAGTTCTTC. Translation gives CASSFGFDYNEQFF.

This clonotype was observed at least ten times. The V call is TRBV12-3 or TRBV12-4, the J call TRBJ2-2, with a possible D match to TRBD2 (6 bases). V was clipped by 10 bases and J by 5 bases, with 14 bases between them. This CDR3 has 13 amino acids. CDR3 nucleotide sequence: TGTGCCACCAGGAGGGCGGGGACCGGGGAGCTGTTTTTT. Translation gives CATRRAGTGELFF.

Many counts were recorded for this clonotype. The chain has TRBV29-1 and TRBJ1-1; no reliable D call. The CDR3 length is 11 residues. The germline V gene encodes CDR1 SQVTM and CDR2 ANQGSEA. V was trimmed by 7 bases and J by 1 base, leaving 7 bases between them. CDR3 protein: CSGAANTEAFF. The CDR3 DNA follows: TGCAGCGGGGCAGCGAACACTGAAGCTTTCTTT.

This clonotype has a count of ten or more. This chain uses TRBV9 with TRBJ2-1; D unclear. CDR1 and CDR2 (germline): SGDLS, YYNGEE. The CDR3 spans 13 residues. Trimming removed 0 bases from V and 3 bases from J, with 4 bases in between. DNA of the CDR3: TGTGCCAGCAGCGTAGACGACTACAATGAGCAGTTCTTC. Protein: CASSVDDYNEQFF.

The table lists this clonotype with many counts. This chain uses TRBV5-1 with TRBJ2-2; unclear D gene. Germline CDR1 is SGHRS and CDR2 is YFSETQ. Trimming removed 0 bases at V and 6 bases at J, with 6 bases between. The length of the CDR3 is 13 residues. The CDR3 reads CASSLVPAGELFF. As DNA, the CDR3 is TGCGCCAGCAGCTTGGTTCCGGCCGGGGAGCTGTTTTTT.

This clonotype was found a few times. A clone one base away is much larger, so this may be a read error. This sequence joins TRBV27 and TRBJ2-2; D unclear. The germline V gene has CDR1 MNHEY and CDR2 SMNVEV (reference sequence). This CDR3 spans 14 amino acids. The CDR3 spells CVSSLRERTGELFF. CDR3 nucleotides: TGTGTCAGCAGTTTAAGGGAACGGACCGGGGAGCTGTTTTTT.

This clonotype has more than one count but fewer than ten. The chain joins TRBV5-4 to TRBJ2-7; D is undetermined. Germline V CDR1 and CDR2: SGHNT, YYREEE (reference sequence). V lost 0 bases to trimming and J lost 1 base, with 8 bases between them. This CDR3 comprises 14 residues. CDR3 nucleotide sequence: TGTGCCAGCAGCTTGGACGGCCGATCCTACGAGCAGTACTTC. Its protein product is CASSLDGRSYEQYF.

This clonotype has a count of ten or more. This rearrangement joins TRBV6-1 to TRBJ2-5; the D call may be TRBD1 or TRBD2 (6 bases each). Germline CDR1 reads MNHNS; CDR2 reads SASEGT. V lost 2 bases, J lost 9 bases, and 16 bases lay in between. The CDR3 spans 14 residues. The CDR3 spells CASSERGGYRAQYF. CDR3 nucleotides: TGTGCCAGCAGTGAAAGAGGAGGGTACAGGGCCCAGTACTTC.

About this clonotype: This may be a read error: a much more frequent sequence differs by one nucleotide. V is TRBV7-9 and J is TRBJ2-1, with a weak D call TRBD1 (6 bases). The germline V gene encodes CDR1 SEHNR and CDR2 FQNEAQ (reference sequence). V was shortened by 7 bases and J by 8 bases, with 15 bases between the two germline ends. This CDR3 region has 13 residues. Written as DNA, the CDR3 is TGTGCCAGCAACCGGTCCTCAGGGGATGAGCAGTTCTTC. Translating gives CASNRSSGDEQFF.

This clonotype was detected many times. V gene TRBV18 combines with J gene TRBJ2-7; D is undetermined. The CDR3 length is 13 residues. The germline V gene has CDR1 KGHSH and CDR2 LQKENI. The V and J ends lost 5 bases and 2 bases respectively, with 10 bases between them. CDR3 coding DNA: TGTGCCAGCTCAACGGGTTCGCCCTACGAGCAGTACTTC. Amino acids: CASSTGSPYEQYF. The full variable domain, in which reference TRBV18 and TRBJ2-7 provide the parts outside the CDR3, is NAGVMQNPRHLVRRRGQEARLRCSPMKGHSHVYWYRQLPEEGLKFMVYLQKENIIDESGMPKERFSAEFPKEGPSILRIQQVVRGDSAAYFCASSTGSPYEQYFGPGTRLTVT.

This chain links TRBV19 with TRBJ2-7; D could derive from TRBD1 or TRBD2 (5 bases each). V lost 4 bases and J 3 bases, leaving 13 bases between the germline ends. The V gene's germline CDR1 is LNHDA and CDR2 SQIVND (reference sequence). The CDR3 loop spans 14 amino acids. The CDR3 DNA sequence: TGTGCCAGTAGTAAATGGGACGGAGTCTACGAGCAGTACTTC. Translated: CASSKWDGVYEQYF.

The sample holds many counts of this clonotype. The chain uses TRBV5-1 and TRBJ2-1, with 13 bases aligning to TRBD2. Germline CDR1 is SGHRS and CDR2 is YFSETQ. CDR3 length: 22 residues. V was pared by 3 bases and J by 8 bases, with 26 bases of the junction left unmatched. The CDR3 loop is CASSSRPYTGTSGTLIGDEQFF. The CDR3 coding sequence is TGCGCCAGCAGCTCTCGGCCTTATACCGGGACTAGCGGGACTCTTATCGGCGATGAGCAGTTCTTC.

This clonotype showed up many times. The genes are TRBV5-1 and TRBJ2-2; 10 bases map to TRBD1. Germline CDR1 is SGHRS and CDR2 is YFSETQ. Germline trimming cut 5 bases from V and 3 bases from J; bases unmatched to any gene: 4. This CDR3 contains 15 residues. The CDR3, as DNA: TGCGCCAGCAGACGGGACAGGGGCTACACCGGGGAGCTGTTTTTT. Amino acids: CASRRDRGYTGELFF.

At least ten counts were recorded for this clonotype. The junction does not match germline at one end; this may be a read error. The chain joins TRBV12-3 or TRBV12-4 to TRBJ1-4; 9 positions match TRBD1. This CDR3 contains 13 residues. CDR3 in amino acids: CASRYSGQGNAIF. CDR3 sequence (DNA): TGTGCCAGCAGGTACAGCGGACAGGGGAACGCAATTTTT.

This clonotype appeared many times. The chain recombines TRBV7-2 with TRBJ2-5, with D maybe TRBD2 (5 bases). The CDR3 is 13 residues long. V was clipped by 4 bases and J by 1 base, with 7 bases between them. Germline assignment: CDR1 SGHTA and CDR2 FQGNSA. The CDR3 sequence is CASSSGVQETQYF. CDR3 DNA: TGTGCCAGCAGCTCCGGGGTCCAAGAGACCCAGTACTTC.

This clonotype has a count of ten or more. The J gene is TRBJ2-2, the V gene TRBV5-1; perhaps TRBD1 as D (5 bases). The germline V and J ends were trimmed by 2 bases and 7 bases, with 12 bases remaining between them. The CDR3 extends over 14 amino acids. Germline CDR1 and CDR2: SGHRS and YFSETQ. In DNA form, the CDR3 reads TGCGCCAGCAGCTTCGGTGGGGCGATCGGGGAGCTGTTTTTT. Encoded protein: CASSFGGAIGELFF.

This clonotype was detected ten times or more. The chain joins TRBV7-6 to TRBJ2-3; no definite D call. CDR1 SGHVS and CDR2 FNYEAQ come from the germline V gene. The germline V and J ends were trimmed by 5 bases and 1 base, with 13 bases remaining between them. CDR3 length: 15 amino acids. The CDR3 DNA follows: TGTGCCAGCAGCCCCCTAGGCTCCGGCACAGATACGCAGTATTTT. Translated: CASSPLGSGTDTQYF.

This clonotype has ten or more counts. This chain links TRBV7-2 with TRBJ2-7; D not certain. The length of the CDR3 is 13 residues. The V and J ends lost 2 bases and 8 bases respectively, with 13 bases between them. CDR1 is SGHTA, CDR2 FQGNSA, per germline. The CDR3 loop reads CASSLPDFTQQYF. The DNA for the CDR3 is TGTGCCAGCAGCTTACCCGACTTCACCCAGCAGTACTTC.

This clonotype was picked up many times. The J gene is TRBJ2-7, the V gene TRBV6-1; possible D gene TRBD1, 6 bases. V was trimmed by 1 base and J by 2 bases, leaving 12 bases between them. Looked up from germline, CDR1 is MNHNS and CDR2 is SASEGT. This CDR3 region has 15 residues. CDR3 bases: TGTGCCAGCAGTGAAGGCAGGACAGCAGCCTACGAGCAGTACTTC. It translates to CASSEGRTAAYEQYF.

This clonotype was counted at least ten times. The rearrangement uses TRBV7-2 and TRBJ2-7; D unclear. Trimming left V 3 bases short and J 6 bases short, with 12 bases between. This CDR3 comprises 13 residues. Germline V gene lookup returns CDR1 SGHTA and CDR2 FQGNSA. The CDR3, as DNA: TGTGCCAGCAGCTTTTTGGGTCGACGCGAGCAGTACTTC. Protein: CASSFLGRREQYF.